A selection of T cell receptor beta chains follows, all from one sample in a study of blood T cell repertoires in COVID-19. TCRdb's table, derived via immunoSEQ multiplex PCR, lists solely in-frame clones and lacks some. The sample includes 200,000 to 250,000 clones, roughly 84% seen only once; the top ten take about 2.9%. Sample: peripheral blood. The receptors derive from a woman in her 30s who had recovered from COVID-19. CDR3s include the opening cysteine and the closing phenylalanine or tryptophan. Fields, in order: D gene, J gene, clone size, V gene, CDR3 protein. The D gene is left open where the match is weak. Expanded clones are given a class, and other clones once, few, many or no size at all.

d_gene: -; j_gene: TRBJ2-7; abundance: few; v_gene: TRBV10-1; CDR3aa: CASSAGQSISYEQYF
d_gene: -; j_gene: TRBJ2-3; abundance: -; v_gene: TRBV29-1; CDR3aa: CSVDPQITDTQYF
d_gene: -; j_gene: TRBJ1-1; abundance: -; v_gene: TRBV28; CDR3aa: CASSVTRYTEAFF
d_gene: TRBD1; j_gene: TRBJ1-4; abundance: few; v_gene: TRBV7-9; CDR3aa: CASSLTADRELFF
d_gene: -; j_gene: TRBJ2-1; abundance: -; v_gene: TRBV24-1; CDR3aa: CATSDLGEKSKDEQFF
d_gene: TRBD1; j_gene: TRBJ2-5; abundance: -; v_gene: TRBV7-9; CDR3aa: CASSSGQGGGETQYF
d_gene: TRBD2; j_gene: TRBJ2-2; abundance: -; v_gene: TRBV28; CDR3aa: CASMTSGRIDGELFF
d_gene: TRBD1; j_gene: TRBJ1-3; abundance: -; v_gene: TRBV2; CDR3aa: CASREGQGIGNTIYF
d_gene: TRBD1; j_gene: TRBJ2-7; abundance: -; v_gene: TRBV27; CDR3aa: CASSWAGGSYEQYF
d_gene: -; j_gene: TRBJ2-3; abundance: once; v_gene: TRBV6-1; CDR3aa: CASSDTSGADTQYF
d_gene: -; j_gene: TRBJ1-2; abundance: -; v_gene: TRBV6-5; CDR3aa: CASSYGGAYGYTF
d_gene: -; j_gene: TRBJ2-7; abundance: -; v_gene: TRBV29-1; CDR3aa: CSVVWSNGYEQYF
d_gene: TRBD2; j_gene: TRBJ2-1; abundance: -; v_gene: TRBV7-9; CDR3aa: CASSLGLLADYNEQFF
d_gene: -; j_gene: TRBJ2-5; abundance: -; v_gene: TRBV21-1; CDR3aa: CASRHVWGGAIQETQYF
d_gene: TRBD1; j_gene: TRBJ2-5; abundance: -; v_gene: TRBV28; CDR3aa: CASVRDRGGETQYF
d_gene: TRBD1; j_gene: TRBJ1-5; abundance: -; v_gene: TRBV30; CDR3aa: CAWSAGTGVHNQPQHF
d_gene: -; j_gene: TRBJ1-2; abundance: -; v_gene: TRBV3-1/TRBV3-2; CDR3aa: CASSQDLVFAGGVRGYTF
d_gene: -; j_gene: TRBJ2-3; abundance: -; v_gene: TRBV14; CDR3aa: CASSPGGRPGTDTQYF
d_gene: -; j_gene: TRBJ2-5; abundance: once; v_gene: TRBV29-1; CDR3aa: CSVEGYRQETQYF
d_gene: -; j_gene: TRBJ1-4; abundance: -; v_gene: TRBV24-1; CDR3aa: CATSGRDSNEKLFF
d_gene: TRBD1; j_gene: TRBJ1-2; abundance: -; v_gene: TRBV19; CDR3aa: CASRTRTGGDVGYTF
d_gene: -; j_gene: TRBJ2-2; abundance: few; v_gene: TRBV6-4; CDR3aa: CASSKTLKNTGELFF
d_gene: -; j_gene: TRBJ1-4; abundance: -; v_gene: TRBV28; CDR3aa: CASSLLGLDRIFSATNEKLFF
d_gene: TRBD2; j_gene: TRBJ2-7; abundance: -; v_gene: TRBV11-2; CDR3aa: CASGGTSGSYEQYF
d_gene: -; j_gene: TRBJ2-7; abundance: -; v_gene: TRBV12-3/TRBV12-4; CDR3aa: CASSPHYEQYF
d_gene: -; j_gene: TRBJ2-2; abundance: -; v_gene: TRBV23-1; CDR3aa: CASSQQGTGELFF
d_gene: TRBD2; j_gene: TRBJ2-3; abundance: few; v_gene: TRBV5-1; CDR3aa: CASSTLRASGSLLDTQYF
d_gene: -; j_gene: TRBJ2-7; abundance: once; v_gene: TRBV5-5; CDR3aa: CASRLSISGSYEQYF
d_gene: -; j_gene: TRBJ1-1; abundance: -; v_gene: TRBV28; CDR3aa: CASRPRGLRTFF
d_gene: -; j_gene: TRBJ1-4; abundance: -; v_gene: TRBV28; CDR3aa: CASSQRYRPILNEKLFF
d_gene: TRBD1; j_gene: TRBJ2-5; abundance: few; v_gene: TRBV2; CDR3aa: CASRERTDRAGETQYF
d_gene: TRBD2; j_gene: TRBJ2-2; abundance: -; v_gene: TRBV7-9; CDR3aa: CASSFTTGTSANTGELFF
d_gene: TRBD2; j_gene: TRBJ2-3; abundance: -; v_gene: TRBV27; CDR3aa: CASSAISGSPGDTQYF
d_gene: TRBD2; j_gene: TRBJ2-3; abundance: -; v_gene: TRBV4-1; CDR3aa: CASSQDRTSGRSYF
d_gene: -; j_gene: TRBJ2-7; abundance: -; v_gene: TRBV28; CDR3aa: CASSLSGRLAAEQYF
d_gene: -; j_gene: TRBJ2-6; abundance: once; v_gene: TRBV28; CDR3aa: CASSSLTASGANVLTF
d_gene: TRBD2; j_gene: TRBJ2-3; abundance: -; v_gene: TRBV7-7; CDR3aa: CASSARRREGPTDTQYF
d_gene: TRBD1; j_gene: TRBJ1-5; abundance: -; v_gene: TRBV28; CDR3aa: CASSPDRGSSQPQHF
d_gene: -; j_gene: TRBJ1-3; abundance: -; v_gene: TRBV10-3; CDR3aa: CAITPGHRGGNTIYF
d_gene: TRBD1; j_gene: TRBJ1-1; abundance: -; v_gene: TRBV6-5; CDR3aa: CASSYSWTGGWTEAFF
d_gene: -; j_gene: TRBJ2-5; abundance: -; v_gene: TRBV7-3; CDR3aa: CASSRTIQETQYF
d_gene: -; j_gene: TRBJ1-5; abundance: -; v_gene: TRBV28; CDR3aa: CASSFGGRSSQPQHF
d_gene: TRBD1; j_gene: TRBJ1-2; abundance: once; v_gene: TRBV28; CDR3aa: CASSLNSGQGNYTF
d_gene: -; j_gene: TRBJ2-7; abundance: once; v_gene: TRBV10-2; CDR3aa: CASSDSDSRHEQYF
d_gene: -; j_gene: TRBJ1-5; abundance: -; v_gene: TRBV7-8; CDR3aa: CASSLSGAAQPQHF
d_gene: TRBD1; j_gene: TRBJ1-2; abundance: -; v_gene: TRBV29-1; CDR3aa: CSVEDLGTGGPYGYTF
d_gene: -; j_gene: TRBJ1-3; abundance: -; v_gene: TRBV21-1; CDR3aa: CASRTSRGSSGNTIYF
d_gene: -; j_gene: TRBJ1-4; abundance: few; v_gene: TRBV30; CDR3aa: CAWTGGADNEKLFF
d_gene: -; j_gene: TRBJ1-4; abundance: -; v_gene: TRBV10-3; CDR3aa: CAIRVQLNEKLFF
d_gene: TRBD1; j_gene: TRBJ2-5; abundance: -; v_gene: TRBV28; CDR3aa: CASSLQGAGETQYF
d_gene: TRBD1; j_gene: TRBJ2-7; abundance: -; v_gene: TRBV5-4; CDR3aa: CASSLPAGTASPYEQYF
d_gene: -; j_gene: TRBJ2-7; abundance: -; v_gene: TRBV27; CDR3aa: CASSLSDMYEQYF
d_gene: TRBD1; j_gene: TRBJ1-6; abundance: few; v_gene: TRBV10-3; CDR3aa: CAISERVGRTGGYHSPLHF
d_gene: -; j_gene: TRBJ1-5; abundance: few; v_gene: TRBV27; CDR3aa: CATSGPGAGNQPQHF
d_gene: TRBD2; j_gene: TRBJ2-2; abundance: -; v_gene: TRBV5-8; CDR3aa: CASSSTSALNTGELFF
d_gene: -; j_gene: TRBJ1-2; abundance: -; v_gene: TRBV4-2; CDR3aa: CASSQDMGWGYTF
d_gene: TRBD1; j_gene: TRBJ1-6; abundance: -; v_gene: TRBV27; CDR3aa: CASSTRTGAVNSPLHF
d_gene: TRBD2; j_gene: TRBJ2-5; abundance: -; v_gene: TRBV30; CDR3aa: CAWTRLAGGRETQYF
d_gene: -; j_gene: TRBJ1-2; abundance: -; v_gene: TRBV29-1; CDR3aa: CSVPDMSNYGYTF